The 14 T cell receptor beta chains listed next were all sequenced from one sample in a study of T cell clonotyping in hematopoietic cell transplantation. Profiling relied on immunoSEQ multiplex PCR, and the TCRdb table lists in-frame clones only, not all of them. Of 4,800 or so clones detected, about nine tenths appear once; the ten largest clones hold 5%. The sample comprised peripheral blood mononuclear cells. Every receptor here comes from a man in his forties in good health. Some clones in this sample may be carry-over from other donors' samples.

The V and J genes are TRBV30 and TRBJ1-5, with a weak D call TRBD1 (5 bases). The germline V gene has CDR1 GTSNPN and CDR2 SVGIG (reference sequence). CDR3 length: 15 residues. The V end lost 0 bases, the J end lost 3 bases, and 12 bases lay between the germline ends. The CDR3 nucleotides are TGTGCCTGGAGTGTAATCGGGGGATCCAATCAGCCCCAGCATTTT. Its protein is CAWSVIGGSNQPQHF.

Note on this clone: Relative to the germline gene, one junction end is altered; a read error may explain this. V gene TRBV6-6 combines with J gene TRBJ2-1; 7 nucleotides line up with TRBD1. The CDR3 consists of 12 residues. Per germline, CDR1 MNHNY and CDR2 SVGAGI (reference sequence). The CDR3 DNA reads TGCGCTACCTCGGACAGGATCCAGTGGCAGTTCTTC. It encodes CATSDRIQWQFF.

The chain recombines TRBV6-1 with TRBJ2-3; D not certain. V lost 4 bases to trimming and J lost 6 bases, with 14 bases between them. In germline, CDR1 is MNHNS, CDR2 SASEGT. This CDR3 contains 14 residues. CDR3 bases: TGTGCCAGCAGTGTGGCAATAGAATGGGATACGCAGTATTTT. It codes for CASSVAIEWDTQYF.

This clone was detected once. The genes are TRBV18 and TRBJ2-1, with D possibly being TRBD1 (7 bases). CDR3 length: 14 amino acids. The germline CDR1 and CDR2 sequences are KGHSH and LQKENI. V was pared by 6 bases and J by 8 bases, with 17 bases between. As DNA, the CDR3 is TGTGCCAGCTCCCCGATGATCAGGGGGGATGAGCAGTTCTTC. Translating gives CASSPMIRGDEQFF.

V is TRBV7-3 and J is TRBJ2-2, with a tentative D call TRBD1 (7 bases). Looked up from germline, CDR1 is SGHTA and CDR2 is FQGTGA. Trimming took 5 bases from V and 1 from J, leaving 17 bases between them. This CDR3 contains 17 residues. The CDR3 here is CASSEQGGPLNTGELFF. In nucleotides, the CDR3 is TGTGCCAGCAGCGAGCAGGGGGGCCCCCTGAACACCGGGGAGCTGTTTTTT.

This chain uses TRBV4-3 with TRBJ1-2; D uncertain. The CDR3 covers 13 residues. The ends were cut back, 4 bases at V and 1 base at J, with 7 bases in the middle. Per the germline V gene, CDR1 is LGHNA and CDR2 is YSLEER. CDR3 in DNA: TGCGCCAGCAGCCGGGGTGGTAACTATGGCTACACCTTC. Residues: CASSRGGNYGYTF.

CDR3 in DNA: TGTGCCAGCAGCTTAGTGCGGGGGCACACAGATACGCAGTATTTT. Encoded protein: CASSLVRGHTDTQYF. The chain has TRBV11-1 and TRBJ2-3; weak D call: TRBD2 (7 bases). Germline CDR1 is SGHAT and CDR2 is FQDESV (reference sequence). V was cut by 1 base and J by 2 bases, with 10 bases left in between. There are 15 residues in the CDR3.

This CDR3 reads CASSKICVADTQYF. In DNA, the CDR3 is TGTGCCAGCAGCAAAATCTGTGTCGCAGATACGCAGTATTTT. The chain joins TRBV21-1 to TRBJ2-3; the table's TRBD2 call for D was not verified on the DNA. TRBV21-1 is labeled a pseudogene. There are 14 residues in the CDR3.

J is TRBJ2-7 and V is TRBV9; tentative D call: TRBD2 (6 bases). CDR3 length: 15 residues. Deletions cut 0 bases from V and 7 bases from J, with 17 bases between. Germline CDR1 and CDR2: SGDLS and YYNGEE. In nucleotides, the CDR3 is TGTGCCAGCAGCGTAGCTGCAACCCCCGGGGGAGAGCAGTACTTC. This codes for CASSVAATPGGEQYF.

This clone was seen more than once but under ten times. The CDR3 nucleotides read TGCGCCAGCAGCCGAGGAGCGTCAGCCGAGCAGTACTTC. Its translation: CASSRGASAEQYF. The rearrangement uses TRBV4-3 and TRBJ2-7; D is uncertain. Germline-derived CDR1 and CDR2 are LGHNA and YSLEER. This CDR3 region has 13 residues. V lost 4 bases to trimming and J lost 6 bases, with 13 bases between them.

The V and J genes are TRBV27 and TRBJ1-1; D is unclear. The V gene lost 6 bases and the J gene lost 1 base, with 12 bases spanning the gap. Germline values: CDR1 MNHEY, CDR2 SMNVEV (reference sequence). CDR3 size: 14 residues. The CDR3, as DNA: TGTGCCAGCAGCCCTATTGGGGAGAACACTGAAGCTTTCTTT. This encodes CASSPIGENTEAFF.

The V and J genes are TRBV7-2 and TRBJ1-2, with TRBD1 identical over 8 bases. The CDR3 consists of 16 residues. Losses at the gene ends were 3 bases for V and 4 bases for J; bases not matched to a gene: 10. The germline V gene has CDR1 SGHTA and CDR2 FQGNSA. The CDR3 spells CASSLETGVFSYGYTF. CDR3 nucleotides: TGTGCCAGCAGCTTGGAGACAGGGGTCTTTTCCTATGGCTACACCTTC.

The J gene is TRBJ2-7, the V gene TRBV11-3; TRBD1 is a possible D gene (6 bases). The CDR3 length is 13 residues. V was clipped by 8 bases and J by 6 bases, with 17 bases between them. Germline CDR1 reads SGHNT; CDR2 reads YENEEA. CDR3 in DNA: TGTGCCAGCGCCTCAGGGGTAGCTGGCGAGCAGTACTTC. Protein sequence: CASASGVAGEQYF.

The CDR3 DNA sequence: TGTGCCAGCAGTTACTCGACTAGTGGCTATGAGCAGTTCTTC. This gives the protein CASSYSTSGYEQFF. This sequence joins TRBV6-5 and TRBJ2-1, with TRBD2 as a possible D gene (6 bases). Germline V gives CDR1 MNHEY, CDR2 SVGAGI. CDR3 size: 14 residues. The germline V and J ends were trimmed by 0 bases and 8 bases, with 11 bases remaining between them.